What follows is one T cell receptor beta chain and its context. In the original analysis: The assay estimated nucleated cells by amplifying reference gene primers. Assay used: immunoSEQ multiplex PCR; TCRdb lists only in-frame clones, some missing. That table gives V, J and clone size, and the DNA gave D and trimming. This table holds about 210,000 clones, about 76% found once. These data originate in a study of blood T cell repertoires in COVID-19. For the study at large: Donors in the United States, Italy and Spain gave samples during acute or convalescent COVID-19. T cells, B-cell-depleted T cells, or PBMCs supplied cDNA or gDNA.

Participant ages covered about 18 to 95 years across some 25 US areas. The CDR3 is made up of 15 amino acids. The J gene is TRBJ1-2, the V gene TRBV12-2; the table's D call TRBD1 went unverified against the DNA. TRBV12-2 is an annotated pseudogene. The sample comprised PBMCs or T cells enriched from blood (not recorded which). The sequence was obtained from a woman aged 50 to 60 with acute COVID-19. The CDR3 DNA sequence: TGTGCAAGTCGCTTACCGTCAGGGCCTAACTATGGCTACACCTTC. Residues: CASRLPSGPNYGYTF.